The 19 T cell receptor beta chains below all came from one sample that was sequenced in a study of shared clonotypes between healthy human individuals. Clones were read by immunoSEQ multiplex PCR, and TCRdb kept only the in-frame ones, dropping some. Of 450,000 to 500,000 clones in the sample, approximately 81% were seen once. Sequenced material: PBMCs. The receptor set was obtained from a woman aged 40 to 50 in good health. Some clones in this sample may be carry-over from other donors' samples.

This rearrangement joins TRBV7-2 to TRBJ1-4, with D uncertain. CDR3 length: 14 residues. V was cut by 1 base and J by 8 bases, with 11 bases left in between. Germline CDR1 is SGHTA and CDR2 is FQGNSA. The CDR3 sequence is CASSLGGDWEKLFF. CDR3 coding DNA: TGTGCCAGCAGCTTAGGTGGAGATTGGGAAAAACTGTTTTTT. The variable domain in full, with the rest retrieved from reference TRBV7-2 and TRBJ1-4, is GAGVSQSPSNKVTEKGKDVELRCDPISGHTALYWYRQSLGQGLEFLIYFQGNSAPDKSGLPSDRFSAERTGGSVSTLTIQRTQQEDSAVYLCASSLGGDWEKLFFGSGTQLSVL.

The sample holds one count of this clone. For the CDR3, the DNA is TGTGCCAGCAGTGTAAGGTCCTCTGCTGGAAACACCATATATTTT. Protein: CASSVRSSAGNTIYF. This chain uses TRBV2 with TRBJ1-3; D is uncertain. Germline V CDR1 and CDR2: SNHLY, FYNNEI. The CDR3 has 15 residues. V was clipped by 4 bases and J by 2 bases, with 12 bases between them.

The chain is built from TRBV30 and TRBJ1-2; 7 nucleotides line up with TRBD1. V lost 2 bases and J lost 9; bases outside the gene matches: 6. From germline, CDR1 is GTSNPN and CDR2 SVGIG (reference sequence). The CDR3 is made up of 12 amino acids. CDR3 residues: CAWSNAQGSYTF. The CDR3, as DNA: TGTGCCTGGAGTAACGCACAGGGGAGCTACACCTTC.

V gene TRBV7-2 combines with J gene TRBJ2-6, with 7 bases lining up with TRBD1. V gave up 1 base and J gave up 0 bases; unmatched junction bases: 6. Germline V gene lookup returns CDR1 SGHTA and CDR2 FQGNSA. There are 18 residues in the CDR3. CDR3 nucleotide sequence: TGTGCCAGCAGCTTAGTGGGGACAGCCTCCTCTGGGGCCAACGTCCTGACTTTC. This gives the protein CASSLVGTASSGANVLTF.

This clone was detected ten times or more. This chain links TRBV27 with TRBJ1-5, with 9 bases aligning to TRBD1. Germline CDR1 is MNHEY and CDR2 is SMNVEV (reference sequence). V dropped 5 bases and J dropped 1; count of bases not matched to a gene: 3. The CDR3 is made up of 15 amino acids. The CDR3 coding sequence is TGTGCCAGCAGTACGGGACAGGGCAGCAATCAGCCCCAGCATTTT. Its translation: CASSTGQGSNQPQHF.

Concerning this clone itself: This probably arose from a read error, given a far larger clone one base away. At the DNA level, this CDR3 is encoded by other sequences in the same sample as well. The CDR3 protein is CSAEGCGTGIPPNYEQYF. For the CDR3, the DNA is TGTAGCGCCGAGGGTTGTGGGACAGGAATACCCCCCAACTACGAGCAGTACTTC. The chain joins TRBV29-1 to TRBJ2-7; 8 bases are a match to TRBD1. The CDR3 runs 18 residues. The germline CDR1 and CDR2 sequences are SQVTM and ANQGSEA.

The chain joins TRBV2 to TRBJ2-1; D might be TRBD1 or TRBD2, each matching 5 bases. CDR1 SNHLY and CDR2 FYNNEI come from the germline V gene. V gave up 6 bases and J gave up 7 bases, with 19 bases separating them. CDR3 length: 15 amino acids. The CDR3 spells CASSPGGAAENEQFF. The DNA of the CDR3 is TGTGCCAGCAGCCCAGGTGGGGCAGCGGAAAATGAGCAGTTCTTC.

As for this clone: It may be a read error: a sequence one base away is much more abundant. The J gene is TRBJ2-3, the V gene TRBV5-4, with 10 bases that match TRBD2. Germline V CDR1 and CDR2: SGHNT, YYREEE (reference sequence). The CDR3 runs 17 residues. With 5 bases clipped from V and 0 bases from J, the junction kept 9 bases outside the gene matches. CDR3 protein: CASRQGLAVGSTDTQYF. CDR3 DNA sequence: TGTGCCAGCAGACAAGGACTAGCGGTAGGGAGCACAGATACGCAGTATTTT.

The chain is built from TRBV11-2 and TRBJ1-2; tentatively, D is TRBD1 (5 bases). Trimming took off 0 bases at V and 7 bases at J, with 9 bases between the two ends. The CDR3 is 13 residues long. The germline gives CDR1 SGHAT, CDR2 FQNNGV. As DNA, the CDR3 is TGTGCCAGCAGCTTAGAAAGGGGAGGTGGCTACACCTTC. It is translated as CASSLERGGGYTF.

For this clone: A far larger clone lies a single base away; this is likely a read error. This chain connects TRBV4-3 to TRBJ1-5, with D maybe TRBD1 (5 bases). This CDR3 region has 16 residues. CDR1 LGHNA and CDR2 YSLEER come from the germline V gene. V lost 3 bases, J lost 3 bases, and 15 bases lay in between. The CDR3 DNA reads as TGCGCCAGCAGCCATGAACCGGGACGGAACAATCAGCCCCAGCATTTT. It encodes CASSHEPGRNNQPQHF.

The V gene is TRBV29-1, the J gene TRBJ2-5, with 8 bases fitting TRBD1. V shed 2 bases, J shed 5 bases, and the junction held 4 bases outside the gene matches. This CDR3 has 13 amino acids. Germline assignment: CDR1 SQVTM and CDR2 ANQGSEA. In DNA form, the CDR3 reads TGCAGCGTTGAATCAGGGGGCGCGGAGACCCAGTACTTC. Its translation is CSVESGGAETQYF.

V is TRBV20-1 and J is TRBJ1-1; no clear D gene. Germline CDR1 and CDR2: DFQATT and SNEGSKA (reference sequence). This CDR3 contains 11 residues. For the CDR3, the DNA is TGCAGCTGTTTTTATCAGATTGAAGCTTTCTTT. Translated: CSCFYQIEAFF.

The chain carries TRBV4-2 and TRBJ2-2, with D possibly being TRBD2 (6 bases). Germline V gene lookup returns CDR1 LGHNA and CDR2 YNFKEQ. This CDR3 is built from 17 residues. Between the trimmed V and J ends, which lost 2 bases and 5 bases, there was a span of 18 bases. The DNA for the CDR3 is TGTGCCAGCAGCCAAACCATAGCGGAGGGGAGGACCGGGGAGCTGTTTTTT. Translation: CASSQTIAEGRTGELFF.

V gene TRBV27 combines with J gene TRBJ1-2; D ambiguous. Germline CDR1 reads MNHEY; CDR2 reads SMNVEV (reference sequence). This CDR3 spans 13 amino acids. The V and J ends lost 5 bases and 0 bases respectively, with 7 bases between them. CDR3 nucleotides: TGTGCCAGCAGTATACAGTCTAACTATGGCTACACCTTC. Protein sequence: CASSIQSNYGYTF.

The chain couples TRBV11-2 to TRBJ2-7, with D perhaps TRBD1 or TRBD2 (6 bases each). CDR3 length: 14 amino acids. The V and J ends lost 1 base and 3 bases respectively, with 10 bases between them. Germline assignment: CDR1 SGHAT and CDR2 FQNNGV. The CDR3, as DNA: TGTGCCAGCAGCTTAGTGGGGGGCAGCTACGAGCAGTACTTC. This gives the protein CASSLVGGSYEQYF.

Comments on this clone: One base separates it from a far larger clone, so it is likely a read error. The CDR3 spells CASRARGWNTESFF. The CDR3 coding sequence is TGTGCCAGCAGGGCCAGGGGGTGGAACACTGAATCTTTCTTT. The rearrangement joins TRBV27 to TRBJ1-1; 7 positions match TRBD1. This CDR3 is built from 14 residues. CDR1 MNHEY and CDR2 SMNVEV come from the germline V gene (reference sequence).

This chain links TRBV7-6 with TRBJ2-5; no clear D gene. The V gene's germline CDR1 is SGHVS and CDR2 FNYEAQ. This CDR3 comprises 11 residues. V lost 5 bases to trimming and J lost 5 bases, with 6 bases between them. CDR3 sequence reads: CASSPRETQYF. The CDR3 coding sequence is TGTGCCAGCAGCCCCCGGGAGACCCAGTACTTC.

This chain links TRBV5-3 with TRBJ2-7; TRBD2 matches 15 bases. TRBV5-3 is an ORF, with its function uncertain. Trimming at V came to 0 bases and at J to 7 bases, leaving 2 bases not matched to a gene. The CDR3 extends over 15 amino acids. For the CDR3, the DNA is TGTGCCAGAAGCTTGGCAGGACTAGCGGGAGGGGAGCAGTACTTC. Translation gives CARSLAGLAGGEQYF.

A note on this clone: This probably arose from a read error, given a far larger clone one base away. The same CDR3 can be traced to other DNA sequences in this sample. The genes are TRBV4-1 and TRBJ2-7, with D possibly matching TRBD1 (5 bases). The V gene's germline CDR1 is MGHRA and CDR2 YSYEKL. The CDR3 covers 16 residues. V lost 0 bases to trimming and J lost 2 bases, with 14 bases between them. This CDR3 reads CASSQEIPTVPYEQYF. CDR3 sequence (DNA): TGCGCCAGCAGCCAAGAGATCCCGACAGTACCCTACGAGCAGTACTTC.